This T cell receptor beta chain was recorded in a study of regulatory T cells in long-lasting Graves disease. iRepertoire HTBI primers and Arm-PCR of CDR3 regions built TCR beta libraries. Using its own MiXCR run on the multiplex PCR reads, TCRdb lists one record per CDR3 protein. The repertoire has 300,000 to 450,000 distinct CDR3 sequences, roughly 15% of them found once; the top ten carry approximately 21%. Germline V gives CDR1 MNHNS, CDR2 SASEGT. CDR3 length equals 13 residues. Trimming cost V 6 bases and J 4 bases, with 12 bases left between them. Time point meaning: newly diagnosed GD, antithyroid drugs for less than 3 months. TCR sequences were obtained from RNA taken from PBMCs.

The V gene is TRBV6-1, the J gene TRBJ1-1; D is unclear. The specimen was peripheral blood mononuclear cells (PBMCs), collected at new diagnosis, from a patient treated with antithyroid drugs. The receptor's source is a female donor with Graves disease. CDR3 sequence reads: CASRKEGFTEAFF. In DNA, the CDR3 is TGTGCCAGCAGGAAGGAGGGATTCACTGAAGCTTTCTTT.